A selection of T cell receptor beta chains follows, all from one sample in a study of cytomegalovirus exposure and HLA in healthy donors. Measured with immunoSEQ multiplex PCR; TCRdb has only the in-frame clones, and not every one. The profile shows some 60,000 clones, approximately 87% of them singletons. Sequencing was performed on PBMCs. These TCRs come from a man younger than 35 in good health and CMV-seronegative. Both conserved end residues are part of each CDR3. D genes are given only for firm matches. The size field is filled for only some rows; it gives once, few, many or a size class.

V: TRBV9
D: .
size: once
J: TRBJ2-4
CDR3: CASKGGLAKNIQYF
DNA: TGTGCCAGCAAAGGAGGACTAGCCAAAAACATTCAGTACTTC

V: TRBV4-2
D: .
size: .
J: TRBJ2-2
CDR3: CASSPIPGVTGELFF
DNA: TGTGCCAGCAGCCCGATCCCAGGGGTCACCGGGGAGCTGTTTTTT

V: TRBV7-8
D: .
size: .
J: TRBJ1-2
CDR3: CASSLEGSRSYGYTF
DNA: TGTGCCAGCAGCTTAGAGGGGTCTCGGAGCTATGGCTACACCTTC

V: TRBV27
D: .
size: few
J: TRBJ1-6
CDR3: CASSERDNSPLHF
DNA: TGTGCCAGCAGCGAACGGGATAATTCACCCCTCCACTTT

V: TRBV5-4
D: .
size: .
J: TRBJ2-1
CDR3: CASSLSAGSHNEQFF
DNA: TGTGCCAGCAGCTTATCGGCGGGGAGCCACAATGAGCAGTTCTTC

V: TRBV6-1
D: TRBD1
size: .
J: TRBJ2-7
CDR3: CASTQQGNEQYF
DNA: TGTGCCAGCACCCAACAGGGGAACGAGCAGTACTTC

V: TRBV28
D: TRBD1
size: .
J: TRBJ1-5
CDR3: CASSDEGGSQPQHF
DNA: TGTGCCAGCTCCGATGAAGGGGGCAGTCAGCCCCAGCATTTT

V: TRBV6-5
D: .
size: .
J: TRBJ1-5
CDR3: CASSKTDSNQPQHF
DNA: TGTGCCAGCAGCAAGACAGATAGCAATCAGCCCCAGCATTTT

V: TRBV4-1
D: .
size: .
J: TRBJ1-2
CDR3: CASSQDWGSNYGYTF
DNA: TGCGCCAGCAGCCAAGATTGGGGCAGTAACTATGGCTACACCTTC

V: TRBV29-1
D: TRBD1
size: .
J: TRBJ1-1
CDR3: CSVQGQGGTEAFF
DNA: TGCAGCGTCCAGGGACAGGGCGGCACTGAAGCTTTCTTT

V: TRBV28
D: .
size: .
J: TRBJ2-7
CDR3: CASTEQVNYEQYF
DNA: TGTGCCAGTACAGAGCAGGTGAATTACGAGCAGTACTTC

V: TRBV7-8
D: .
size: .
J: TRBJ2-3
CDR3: CASSSVSSTDTQYF
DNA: TGTGCCAGCAGCTCCGTGTCTAGCACAGATACGCAGTATTTT

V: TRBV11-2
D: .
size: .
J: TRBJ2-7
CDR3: CASSFPRGAFSYEQYF
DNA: TGTGCCAGCAGCTTTCCCAGGGGGGCCTTCTCCTACGAGCAGTACTTC

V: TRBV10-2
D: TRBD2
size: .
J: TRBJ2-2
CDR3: CASSEARFPIAGGPSVGELFF
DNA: TGCGCCAGCAGTGAGGCCCGTTTCCCCATAGCGGGGGGGCCTTCGGTCGGGGAGCTGTTTTTT

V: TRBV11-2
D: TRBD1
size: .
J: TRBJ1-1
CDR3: CASRTGGTEAFF
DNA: TGTGCCAGCCGCACAGGGGGCACTGAAGCTTTCTTT

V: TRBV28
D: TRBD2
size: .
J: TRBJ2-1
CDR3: CASSLFASGHNEQFF
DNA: TGTGCCAGCAGTTTATTCGCTAGCGGCCACAATGAGCAGTTCTTC

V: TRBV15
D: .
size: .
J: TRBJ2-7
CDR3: CATSKEVAYEQYF
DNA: TGTGCCACCAGCAAAGAGGTGGCATACGAGCAGTACTTC

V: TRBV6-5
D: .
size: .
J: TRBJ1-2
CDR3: CASSRDTGNYGYTF
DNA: TGTGCCAGCAGCCGGGACACTGGTAACTATGGCTACACCTTC

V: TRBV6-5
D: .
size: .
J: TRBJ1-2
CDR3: CASSYSKLAPNGYTF
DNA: TGTGCCAGCAGTTACTCGAAACTCGCCCCAAATGGCTACACCTTC

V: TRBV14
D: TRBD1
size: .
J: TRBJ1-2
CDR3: CASSPRETGGHGYTF
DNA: TGTGCCAGCAGCCCTCGAGAGACAGGGGGCCATGGCTACACCTTC

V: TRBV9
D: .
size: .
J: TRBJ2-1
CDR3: CASSPGTSYNEQFF
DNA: TGTGCCAGCAGCCCAGGGACTTCCTACAATGAGCAGTTCTTC

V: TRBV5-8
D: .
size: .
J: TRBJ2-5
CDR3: CASSLAYTTGIQETQYF
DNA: TGTGCCAGCAGCTTGGCCTATACGACGGGGATCCAAGAGACCCAGTACTTC

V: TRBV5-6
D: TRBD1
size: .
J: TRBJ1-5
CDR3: CASSLDGQGESQPQHF
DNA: TGTGCCAGCAGCTTGGACGGACAGGGAGAAAGTCAGCCCCAGCATTTT

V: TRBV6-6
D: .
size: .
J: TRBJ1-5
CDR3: CASTYQGPVSGPQHF
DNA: TGTGCCAGCACCTACCAGGGGCCCGTCTCTGGGCCCCAGCATTTT

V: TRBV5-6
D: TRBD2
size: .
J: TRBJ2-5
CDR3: CASSLPPASGGRGRTQYF
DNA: TGTGCCAGCAGCTTGCCCCCGGCTAGCGGGGGGCGGGGGCGGACCCAGTACTTC

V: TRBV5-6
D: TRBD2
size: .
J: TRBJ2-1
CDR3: CASSFLTGGTKNEQFF
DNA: TGTGCCAGCAGCTTTCTTACGGGGGGAACTAAAAATGAGCAGTTCTTC

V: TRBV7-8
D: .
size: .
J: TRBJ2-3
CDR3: CASSRGYTDTQYF
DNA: TGTGCCAGCAGCCGAGGATACACAGATACGCAGTATTTT

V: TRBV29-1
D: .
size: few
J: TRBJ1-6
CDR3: CSVSTGSGNSPLHF
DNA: TGCAGCGTCTCCACGGGGAGCGGTAATTCACCCCTCCACTTT